These 32 T cell receptor beta chains were sequenced from one sample in a study of blood T cell repertoires in COVID-19. Method: immunoSEQ multiplex PCR; TCRdb's copy keeps in-frame clones and lacks some. The sample shows roughly 290,000 clones, roughly 85% of them seen only once. The sequencing sample was made of PBMCs or T cells enriched from blood (not recorded which). These receptors came from a woman aged 40 to 55 who had recovered from COVID-19.

The chain recombines TRBV15 with TRBJ1-5; perhaps TRBD1 as D (6 bases). This CDR3 is built from 14 residues. The V gene lost 4 bases and the J gene lost 5 bases, with 12 bases spanning the gap. Germline CDR1 LNHNV, CDR2 YYDKDF (reference sequence). The CDR3 coding sequence is TGTGCCACCAGCACAACAGGGAATTATCAGCCCCAGCATTTT. Its protein is CATSTTGNYQPQHF.

In DNA, the CDR3 is TGTGCCAGCAGCGGGGAGACAGGGGTCTCTGGAAACACCATATATTTT. Its translation: CASSGETGVSGNTIYF. The chain uses TRBV7-2 and TRBJ1-3; the match to TRBD1 covers 8 bases. CDR1 is SGHTA and CDR2 is FQGNSA in the germline V gene. The J segment lost 0 bases and the V segment lost 5 bases, leaving 6 bases of the junction unmatched. CDR3 length equals 16 residues.

V and J are TRBV4-1 and TRBJ1-2, with a possible D match to TRBD1 (6 bases). V shed 4 bases and J shed 4 bases, with 28 bases lying between them. Germline CDR1 MGHRA, CDR2 YSYEKL. CDR3 length equals 19 residues. CDR3 DNA: TGCGCCAGCAGCCCCCCTGGTACCGCCACTACTCCCAGGGGCTATGGCTACACCTTC. Amino acids: CASSPPGTATTPRGYGYTF.

V usage is TRBV29-1 and J usage is TRBJ2-5; TRBD1 agrees at 7 bases. Germline trimming cut 5 bases from V and 3 bases from J; bases unmatched to any gene: 15. This CDR3 is built from 16 residues. Germline V gene lookup returns CDR1 SQVTM and CDR2 ANQGSEA. This chain's CDR3 is CSVQGGQAIWEETQYF. CDR3 sequence (DNA): TGCAGCGTTCAAGGGGGCCAGGCGATTTGGGAAGAGACCCAGTACTTC.

This chain uses TRBV18 with TRBJ2-7; TRBD2 agrees at 13 bases. Germline CDR1 reads KGHSH; CDR2 reads LQKENI. The J segment lost 3 bases and the V segment lost 0 bases, leaving 2 bases of the junction unmatched. CDR3 length: 16 amino acids. CDR3 in DNA: TGTGCCAGCTCACCACCGGGACTAGCGGGGTACTACGAGCAGTACTTC. Translated, it gives CASSPPGLAGYYEQYF. Filled out from reference TRBV18 and TRBJ2-7, the complete variable domain reads NAGVMQNPRHLVRRRGQEARLRCSPMKGHSHVYWYRQLPEEGLKFMVYLQKENIIDESGMPKERFSAEFPKEGPSILRIQQVVRGDSAAYFCASSPPGLAGYYEQYFGPGTRLTVT.

V usage is TRBV18 and J usage is TRBJ2-2; 11 nucleotides agree with TRBD1. CDR3 length equals 18 residues. The V gene end was trimmed by 1 base and the J gene end by 4 bases; junction bases not matched to a gene: 8. Germline V gene data show CDR1 as KGHSH and CDR2 as LQKENI. The chain's CDR3 is CASSPRVPGTGGTGELFF. In DNA, the CDR3 is TGTGCCAGCTCACCACGCGTTCCCGGGACAGGGGGCACCGGGGAGCTGTTTTTT.

The chain carries TRBV5-6 and TRBJ1-4, with D unresolved. Trimming removed 0 bases at V and 7 bases at J, with 10 bases between. The CDR3 covers 14 residues. Germline values: CDR1 SGHDT, CDR2 YYEEEE. CDR3 loop: CASSLGSYPEKLFF. The CDR3 DNA sequence: TGTGCCAGCAGCTTGGGGAGCTACCCTGAAAAACTGTTTTTT.

The rearrangement joins TRBV20-1 to TRBJ1-2; D is ambiguous. Between the trimmed V and J ends, which lost 3 bases and 8 bases, there was a span of 10 bases. This CDR3 has 11 residues. The germline V gene encodes CDR1 DFQATT and CDR2 SNEGSKA (reference sequence). The CDR3 loop is CSARRGWGYTF. The CDR3 coding sequence is TGCAGTGCTAGGCGGGGATGGGGCTACACCTTC.

The rearrangement uses TRBV7-2 and TRBJ1-6; tentative D call: TRBD1 (5 bases). Between the trimmed V and J ends, which lost 6 bases and 2 bases, there was a span of 17 bases. The CDR3 runs to 17 residues. Germline assignment: CDR1 SGHTA and CDR2 FQGNSA. CDR3: CASRSRGGLAYNSPLHF. The CDR3, as DNA: TGTGCCAGCAGGTCAAGGGGAGGGTTGGCCTATAATTCACCCCTCCACTTT.

The chain links TRBV9 to TRBJ2-3, with 7 bases matching TRBD2. V was pared by 6 bases and J by 4 bases, with 11 bases of the junction left unmatched. The CDR3 contains 15 residues. Looked up from germline, CDR1 is SGDLS and CDR2 is YYNGEE. CDR3 sequence reads: CASTSDGLVPDTQYF. The CDR3 coding sequence is TGTGCCAGCACCTCGGACGGACTAGTTCCAGATACGCAGTATTTT.

The J gene is TRBJ1-1, the V gene TRBV10-3; tentative D call: TRBD1 (5 bases). Trimming stripped 2 bases from V and 4 bases from J, with 17 bases between. The CDR3 has 16 amino acids. CDR1 and CDR2 from the germline V gene are ENHRY and SYGVKD. The CDR3 bases are TGTGCCATCAGTGAGGGGGGGGTAGTAAGTATCACTGAAGCTTTCTTT. This encodes CAISEGGVVSITEAFF.

This clone was observed a few times. The chain is built from TRBV5-1 and TRBJ2-1; D might be TRBD2 (5 bases). Trimming took 4 bases from V and 6 from J, leaving 29 bases between them. The CDR3 runs to 19 residues. CDR1 and CDR2 (germline): SGHRS, YFSETQ. The CDR3, as DNA: TGCGCCAGCAGCCCCGCGGGTGGGAGCGCTAGGGAGACGGCCAATGAGCAGTTCTTC. This gives the protein CASSPAGGSARETANEQFF.

The chain uses TRBV10-2 and TRBJ2-7; 7 nucleotides match TRBD1. The CDR3 is 16 amino acids. The V gene end was trimmed by 2 bases and the J gene end by 3 bases; junction bases not matched to a gene: 10. Germline V lookup: CDR1 WSHSY, CDR2 SAAADI. The CDR3 is CASSEQRQGWGYEQYF. The DNA for the CDR3 is TGCGCCAGCAGTGAGCAGCGACAGGGTTGGGGCTACGAGCAGTACTTC.

The gene calls are TRBV24-1 and TRBJ2-7; TRBD1 matches 7 bases. The length of the CDR3 is 13 residues. The V segment lost 12 bases and the J segment 1 base; nucleotides outside the gene matches: 8. Per the germline V gene, CDR1 is KGHDR and CDR2 is SFDVKD. The CDR3 DNA reads TGTGCCGCCCCGACAGGGAAATCCTACGAGCAGTACTTC. Its translation: CAAPTGKSYEQYF.

The chain combines TRBV15 with TRBJ2-1, with 7 bases matching TRBD2. The V and J ends lost 6 bases and 4 bases, in that order; junction bases with no gene match: 12. CDR3 length: 16 amino acids. The V gene's germline CDR1 is LNHNV and CDR2 YYDKDF (reference sequence). CDR3 sequence reads: CATRQLGSGRYNEQFF. CDR3 coding DNA: TGTGCCACCAGACAGTTAGGATCCGGGAGGTACAATGAGCAGTTCTTC.

This sequence joins TRBV5-1 and TRBJ1-1; 9 bases agree with TRBD1. The CDR3 has 16 amino acids. Per the germline V gene, CDR1 is SGHRS and CDR2 is YFSETQ. V was clipped by 5 bases and J by 1 base; unmatched bases: 9. The CDR3, as DNA: TGCGCCAGCAGTTCATCACAGGGGGCCCGGAACACTGAAGCTTTCTTT. It translates to CASSSSQGARNTEAFF.

J is TRBJ1-1 and V is TRBV6-5; maybe TRBD1 (6 bases). V dropped 6 bases and J dropped 2 bases, with 13 bases sitting between them. The CDR3 spans 14 residues. Germline-derived CDR1 and CDR2 are MNHEY and SVGAGI. CDR3 in amino acids: CASSLTGTNTEAFF. The CDR3 nucleotides read TGTGCCAGCAGCTTGACAGGAACCAACACTGAAGCTTTCTTT.

The chain has TRBV5-4 and TRBJ2-1; D remains unclear. The CDR3 length is 11 residues. V was clipped by 0 bases and J by 9 bases, with 4 bases between them. Germline V gene lookup returns CDR1 SGHNT and CDR2 YYREEE (reference sequence). The CDR3 DNA reads TGTGCCAGCAGCTTGGACATTGAGCAGTTCTTC. Its protein is CASSLDIEQFF.

The chain uses TRBV15 and TRBJ2-2, with 9 bases aligning to TRBD2. V gave up 0 bases and J gave up 7 bases; unmatched junction bases: 12. CDR1 is LNHNV and CDR2 is YYDKDF in the germline V gene (reference sequence). The CDR3 extends over 18 amino acids. The CDR3: CATSRDDASGIFNGELFF. CDR3 in DNA: TGTGCCACCAGCAGAGATGACGCTAGCGGGATTTTTAACGGGGAGCTGTTTTTT. Full variable domain (outside the CDR3, taken from reference TRBV15 and TRBJ2-2): DAMVIQNPRYQVTQFGKPVTLSCSQTLNHNVMYWYQQKSSQAPKLLFHYYDKDFNNEADTPDNFQSRRPNTSFCFLDIRSPGLGDTAMYLCATSRDDASGIFNGELFFGEGSRLTVL.

On this clone: Additional DNA sequences in this sample encode the identical CDR3. V is TRBV28 and J is TRBJ1-2; the D gene is possibly TRBD1 (5 bases). The V gene lost 6 bases and the J gene lost 1 base, with 9 bases spanning the gap. The germline CDR1 and CDR2 sequences are MDHEN and SYDVKM. The CDR3 extends over 13 amino acids. The CDR3 DNA reads as TGTGCCAGCAGCTTGACAGATAACTATGGCTACACCTTC. Translated, it gives CASSLTDNYGYTF.

Many counts were recorded for this clone. This chain joins TRBV15 and TRBJ2-2; D is possibly TRBD2 (5 bases). V shed 5 bases and J shed 5 bases, with 12 bases lying between them. The CDR3 spans 14 residues. The germline V gene has CDR1 LNHNV and CDR2 YYDKDF (reference sequence). The CDR3 loop is CATSYRGETGELFF. The CDR3, as DNA: TGTGCCACCAGCTACCGGGGAGAGACCGGGGAGCTGTTTTTT.

V and J are TRBV18 and TRBJ2-5; 11 positions agree with TRBD1. With 3 bases clipped from V and 3 bases from J, the junction kept 6 bases outside the gene matches. The CDR3 runs 16 residues. Germline V gives CDR1 KGHSH, CDR2 LQKENI. CDR3 residues: CASSPQGTGGKETQYF. CDR3 DNA sequence: TGTGCCAGCTCACCCCAGGGGACAGGGGGAAAAGAGACCCAGTACTTC.

This clone has just one count. The genes are TRBV28 and TRBJ2-1; D gene ambiguous. CDR1 and CDR2 from the germline V gene are MDHEN and SYDVKM. V lost 4 bases and J lost 4, with 5 bases in between. The CDR3 is 12 residues long. CDR3 residues: CASSSRYNEQFF. The CDR3 DNA sequence: TGTGCCAGCAGTTCCAGGTACAATGAGCAGTTCTTC.

The chain recombines TRBV9 with TRBJ1-4, with 7 bases aligning to TRBD1. Germline loops: CDR1 SGDLS, CDR2 YYNGEE. The CDR3 totals 15 residues. J gave up 4 bases and V 3 bases, and 6 bases lay outside the gene matches. CDR3 residues: CASSAMGQLNEKLFF. The CDR3 region has the DNA TGTGCCAGCAGCGCAATGGGACAGCTTAATGAAAAACTGTTTTTT.

The chain is built from TRBV7-9 and TRBJ1-2; no reliable D call. Between the trimmed V and J ends, which lost 3 bases and 4 bases, there was a span of 15 bases. The CDR3 totals 15 residues. CDR1 is SEHNR, CDR2 FQNEAQ, per germline (reference sequence). CDR3 nucleotide sequence: TGTGCCAGCAGCTTCTCGGCGCAGGCGGGCTATGGCTACACCTTC. Amino acid sequence: CASSFSAQAGYGYTF.

This clone was detected only a few times. The chain couples TRBV2 to TRBJ1-5; D might be TRBD1 (6 bases). The CDR3 loop spans 14 amino acids. V gave up 6 bases and J gave up 6 bases, with 15 bases separating them. CDR1 and CDR2 from the germline V gene are SNHLY and FYNNEI. This CDR3 is CASSFWEGGQPQHF. As DNA, the CDR3 is TGTGCCAGCAGCTTTTGGGAGGGGGGTCAGCCCCAGCATTTT.

The chain links TRBV19 to TRBJ2-1, with D perhaps matching TRBD1 (5 bases). V lost 4 bases and J lost 0, with 7 bases in between. This CDR3 region has 14 residues. Germline-derived CDR1 and CDR2 are LNHDA and SQIVND (reference sequence). CDR3 in DNA: TGTGCCAGTAGTACCGACAGCTCCTACAATGAGCAGTTCTTC. Its translation is CASSTDSSYNEQFF.

The CDR3, as DNA: TGTGCCAGCAGCTTAGGACGAGTCGAGTCTAGTCGCGACACAGATACGCAGTATTTT. Its translation is CASSLGRVESSRDTDTQYF. V gene TRBV7-8 combines with J gene TRBJ2-3; D remains ambiguous. The CDR3 loop spans 19 amino acids. The germline V gene has CDR1 SGHVS and CDR2 FQNEAQ. The V gene lost 1 base and the J gene lost 2 bases, with 22 bases spanning the gap.

V gene TRBV5-4 combines with J gene TRBJ2-1; TRBD2 aligns across 13 bases. This CDR3 contains 16 residues. J was trimmed by 6 bases and V by 4 bases; bases with no gene match: 7. Germline V gene lookup returns CDR1 SGHNT and CDR2 YYREEE (reference sequence). CDR3 residues: CASSHGGLAGINEQFF. CDR3 coding DNA: TGTGCCAGCAGCCACGGGGGACTAGCGGGAATCAATGAGCAGTTCTTC.

This clone was counted once. V gene TRBV10-3 combines with J gene TRBJ1-5; unclear D gene. Between the trimmed V and J ends, which lost 6 bases and 3 bases, there was a span of 9 bases. Looked up from germline, CDR1 is ENHRY and CDR2 is SYGVKD. The CDR3 extends over 13 amino acids. The CDR3 bases are TGTGCCATCAGGCGGGCCAACAATCAGCCCCAGCATTTT. As protein: CAIRRANNQPQHF.

In this sample, this clone turned up once. The chain combines TRBV18 with TRBJ2-2; 8 nucleotides match TRBD2. The CDR3 contains 17 residues. Germline V gives CDR1 KGHSH, CDR2 LQKENI. V dropped 3 bases and J dropped 4; count of bases not matched to a gene: 10. The CDR3 spells CASSPSGTRGVTGELFF. In nucleotides, the CDR3 is TGTGCCAGCTCACCCTCCGGGACTAGAGGAGTCACCGGGGAGCTGTTTTTT. Full variable domain (outside the CDR3, taken from reference TRBV18 and TRBJ2-2): NAGVMQNPRHLVRRRGQEARLRCSPMKGHSHVYWYRQLPEEGLKFMVYLQKENIIDESGMPKERFSAEFPKEGPSILRIQQVVRGDSAAYFCASSPSGTRGVTGELFFGEGSRLTVL.

This clone was recorded once. The chain uses TRBV4-1 and TRBJ1-1, with no clear D. The CDR3 runs 14 residues. CDR1 and CDR2 from the germline V gene are MGHRA and YSYEKL. Trimming stripped 0 bases from V and 6 bases from J, with 11 bases between. The CDR3 spells CASSQDFGGSEAFF. CDR3 nucleotide sequence: TGCGCCAGCAGCCAAGATTTTGGAGGTTCTGAAGCTTTCTTT.